The 28 T cell receptor beta chains below come from one sample, sequenced in a study of blood T cells in healthy people across ages. Primers used in a second PCR of about 6 to 11 cycles were a sample-barcoded 5' primer and a J-beta primer mix. TCRdb independently ran MiXCR on the 5' RACE reads; one entry per CDR3 protein. The sample has under 850,000 distinct CDR3 sequences, approximately 35% seen once; the top ten hold 10% to 15%. Material for sequencing was blood. These receptor sequences come from a man in his late teens or twenties in good health.

The chain carries TRBV30 and TRBJ1-6; tentatively, D is TRBD1 (5 bases). Trimming took off 0 bases at V and 8 bases at J, with 11 bases between the two ends. The germline CDR1 and CDR2 sequences are GTSNPN and SVGIG (reference sequence). CDR3 size: 14 residues. CDR3 DNA: TGTGCCTGGAGTGTTCCAGGGAGGGATTCACCCCTCCACTTT. Amino acids: CAWSVPGRDSPLHF.

Of note for this clonotype: A much larger clone sits a single nucleotide away, making a read error possible. This chain links TRBV12-3 or TRBV12-4 with TRBJ1-2, with 8 bases lining up with TRBD1. CDR3 length: 15 residues. As DNA, the CDR3 is TGTGCCAGCAGTGCAACCTGGACAGGGAGGAATGGCCACACCTTC. The encoded protein is CASSATWTGRNGHTF.

The V and J genes are TRBV29-1 and TRBJ1-5; D perhaps matches TRBD1 (5 bases). Germline V CDR1 and CDR2: SQVTM, ANQGSEA. Trimming removed 4 bases from V and 6 bases from J, with 13 bases in between. The length of the CDR3 is 13 residues. The CDR3 bases are TGCAGCGTTGTGGGAGGGGCAGGTCAGCCCCAGCATTTT. Translated: CSVVGGAGQPQHF.

This clonotype was counted between two and nine times. The rearrangement links TRBV4-1 to TRBJ2-1, with TRBD2 identical over 7 bases. Germline values: CDR1 MGHRA, CDR2 YSYEKL. Unmatched junction bases numbered 5, after V lost 0 bases and J lost 9 bases. CDR3 size: 14 residues. As DNA, the CDR3 is TGCGCCAGCAGCCAAGACGCGGGGGACCGTGAGCAGTTCTTC. The encoded protein is CASSQDAGDREQFF.

Only a few counts were recorded for this clonotype. A read error may be the cause here, since a much bigger clone is one base away. The genes are TRBV24-1 and TRBJ2-7, with D perhaps TRBD1 (6 bases). This CDR3 has 14 amino acids. V was shortened by 7 bases and J by 7 bases, with 19 bases between the two germline ends. CDR1 and CDR2 (germline): KGHDR, SFDVKD. CDR3 DNA: TGTGCCACCAGAGTCTGGGGGCAAAGCAATGAGCAGTACTTC. Residues: CATRVWGQSNEQYF.

The genes are TRBV29-1 and TRBJ1-2; D is unresolved. This CDR3 is 12 amino acids long. The V and J ends lost 2 bases and 5 bases respectively, with 9 bases between them. Germline V gene data show CDR1 as SQVTM and CDR2 as ANQGSEA. CDR3 protein: CSVEIAAYGYTF. The CDR3 nucleotides read TGCAGCGTTGAAATTGCGGCATATGGCTACACCTTC.

This clonotype was counted a few times. This chain connects TRBV3-1 to TRBJ2-5; 7 nucleotides line up with TRBD1. Looked up from germline, CDR1 is LGHDT and CDR2 is YNNKEL (reference sequence). This CDR3 has 13 residues. The J segment lost 9 bases and the V segment lost 1 base, leaving 5 bases of the junction unmatched. CDR3 amino acids: CASSQGQQGAQYF. The CDR3 DNA reads as TGTGCCAGCAGCCAAGGACAGCAGGGGGCCCAGTACTTC.

V is TRBV7-9 and J is TRBJ2-1; TRBD2 might be the D (5 bases). The germline V gene encodes CDR1 SEHNR and CDR2 FQNEAQ (reference sequence). The CDR3 is 12 amino acids. Trimming shortened V by 5 bases and J by 10 bases, and 12 bases separated the two germline ends. CDR3: CASSNTRAEQFF. As DNA, the CDR3 is TGTGCCAGCAGCAATACTAGGGCCGAGCAGTTCTTC.

The J gene is TRBJ1-1, the V gene TRBV4-2; D not resolved. This CDR3 comprises 16 residues. CDR1 and CDR2 (germline): LGHNA, YNFKEQ. V lost 1 base to trimming and J lost 0 bases, with 12 bases between them. CDR3 residues: CASSQVLPGMNTEAFF. Here the CDR3 DNA reads TGTGCCAGCAGCCAAGTGCTTCCGGGAATGAACACTGAAGCTTTCTTT.

The chain combines TRBV11-2 with TRBJ1-5, with D possibly matching TRBD1 (6 bases). CDR3 length equals 17 residues. Deletions cut 0 bases from V and 2 bases from J, with 14 bases between. Germline-derived CDR1 and CDR2 are SGHAT and FQNNGV. CDR3 region: CASSLDGGQRGNQPQHF. Written as DNA, the CDR3 is TGTGCCAGCAGCTTAGATGGCGGACAGAGGGGCAATCAGCCCCAGCATTTT.

The rearrangement uses TRBV29-1 and TRBJ2-7; 14 bases align to TRBD2. Germline CDR1 SQVTM, CDR2 ANQGSEA. Trimming at V came to 4 bases and at J to 3 bases, leaving 8 bases not matched to a gene. CDR3 length: 16 amino acids. The DNA of the CDR3 is TGCAGCGTTGCACCTAAGGGGACTAGCGGGGGCTACGAGCAGTACTTC. Translation: CSVAPKGTSGGYEQYF.

The chain is built from TRBV29-1 and TRBJ1-2, with unresolved D. The V end lost 6 bases, the J end lost 7 bases, and 9 bases lay between the germline ends. The CDR3 length is 10 residues. Germline values: CDR1 SQVTM, CDR2 ANQGSEA. The CDR3 spells CSVTSSGYTF. The CDR3 DNA reads TGCAGCGTCACGAGTAGTGGCTACACCTTC.

The chain carries TRBV21-1 and TRBJ1-2; the table assigns TRBD1, which was not confirmed against the DNA. TRBV21-1 constitutes a pseudogene. The CDR3 is made up of 18 amino acids. CDR3 nucleotide sequence: TGTGCCAGCAGCAAATATGCAGGATCCGACAGGGTCCTTCAGGTCTACACCTTC. It specifies CASSKYAGSDRVLQVYTF.

This clonotype was recorded only once. V usage is TRBV28 and J usage is TRBJ1-2, with D uncertain. Germline-derived CDR1 and CDR2 are MDHEN and SYDVKM. V was clipped by 5 bases and J by 6 bases, with 16 bases between them. The CDR3 extends over 14 amino acids. This chain's CDR3 is CASSLQTLVNGYTF. CDR3 DNA: TGTGCCAGCAGTCTCCAAACTCTTGTAAATGGCTACACCTTC.

Remarks on this clonotype: At one end, the junction sequence differs from germline, possibly due to a read error. This chain connects TRBV2 to TRBJ1-6; tentative D call: TRBD1 (5 bases). The length of the CDR3 is 16 residues. Per the germline V gene, CDR1 is SNHLY and CDR2 is FYNNEI. The CDR3 region is CASIAGRVVNNPPLHF. The CDR3 DNA follows: TGTGCCAGCATAGCAGGGCGCGTTGTTAATAATCCACCCCTCCACTTT. Using reference TRBV2 and TRBJ1-6 for the parts outside the CDR3, the full variable domain is EPEVTQTPSHQVTQMGQEVILRCVPISNHLYFYWYRQILGQKVEFLVSFYNNEISEKSEIFDDQFSVERPDGSNFTLKIRSTKLEDSAMYFCASIAGRVVNNPPLHFGNGTRLTVT.

The CDR3 region is CASRVPSGDYNEQYF. In DNA form, the CDR3 reads TGTGCCAGCAGAGTCCCTAGCGGGGATTACAATGAGCAGTACTTC. This chain joins TRBV6-5 and TRBJ2-5, with 9 bases that match TRBD2. The CDR3 runs 15 residues. Germline CDR1 is MNHEY and CDR2 is SVGAGI. V lost 6 bases, J lost 11 bases, and 16 bases stayed unmatched.

Comment on this clonotype: It may be a read error: a sequence one base away is much more abundant. The chain links TRBV7-2 to TRBJ2-7; D unclear. The CDR3 has 11 residues. V was shortened by 5 bases and J by 7 bases, with 9 bases between the two germline ends. CDR1 and CDR2 from the germline V gene are SGHTA and FQGNSA. CDR3 region: CASSPPREQYF. DNA for the CDR3: TGTGCCAGCAGCCCCCCAAGGGAGCAGTACTTC.

This clonotype was seen only a few times. This chain's CDR3 is CASSPGAEKLFF. CDR3 DNA sequence: TGTGCCAGCTCACCGGGGGCGGAAAAACTGTTTTTT. This chain links TRBV18 with TRBJ1-4; tentatively, D is TRBD1 (6 bases). V was cut by 3 bases and J by 8 bases, with 7 bases left in between. The germline gives CDR1 KGHSH, CDR2 LQKENI. CDR3 length: 12 residues.

J is TRBJ2-1 and V is TRBV2; D might be TRBD2 (5 bases). The CDR3 is made up of 14 amino acids. Germline V CDR1 and CDR2: SNHLY, FYNNEI. V lost 7 bases and J lost 4, with 14 bases in between. The CDR3 loop reads CASIKNDYYNEQFF. DNA for the CDR3: TGTGCCAGCATAAAGAACGACTATTACAATGAGCAGTTCTTC.

As for this clonotype: An end of the junction does not agree with germline; a read error may underlie this. The chain is built from TRBV15 and TRBJ2-1; D may be TRBD1 (5 bases). This CDR3 has 15 residues. Germline V gene lookup returns CDR1 LNHNV and CDR2 YYDKDF (reference sequence). Written as DNA, the CDR3 is TGTACCACCAGCAGACAGACGAGCTCCTACAATGAGCAGTTCTTC. Its translation is CTTSRQTSSYNEQFF.

V gene TRBV12-3 or TRBV12-4 combines with J gene TRBJ2-2, with 10 positions matching TRBD1. This CDR3 region has 15 residues. J gave up 7 bases and V 9 bases, and 11 bases lay outside the gene matches. The CDR3 DNA follows: TGTGCCAGTAGGCTCGACAGGGGGCGCGTCGGGGAGCTGTTTTTT. It is translated as CASRLDRGRVGELFF.

This clonotype was picked up one time. The rearrangement uses TRBV2 and TRBJ1-3; D unclear. Trimming took off 9 bases at V and 0 bases at J, with 6 bases between the two ends. The CDR3 is made up of 12 amino acids. Germline loops: CDR1 SNHLY, CDR2 FYNNEI. CDR3 sequence: CASGSSGNTIYF. The CDR3 DNA reads TGTGCCAGTGGGAGCTCTGGAAACACCATATATTTT.

For this clonotype: Germline is not matched at one junction end, which may reflect a read error. The J gene is TRBJ2-2, the V gene TRBV10-3, with TRBD2 matching 11 bases. This CDR3 comprises 15 residues. From germline, CDR1 is ENHRY and CDR2 SYGVKD. The CDR3: CAISETSGGTGKLFF. For the CDR3, the DNA is TGTGCCATCAGTGAAACTAGCGGGGGAACCGGGAAGCTGTTTTTT.

V and J are TRBV9 and TRBJ2-1; TRBD2 matches 11 bases. The junction had 8 bases not matched to a gene; V was cut back by 3 bases and J by 0 bases. In germline, CDR1 is SGDLS, CDR2 YYNGEE. The CDR3 runs 18 residues. CDR3 sequence reads: CASSAPLAGGSSYNEQFF. CDR3 coding DNA: TGTGCCAGCAGCGCCCCCTTAGCGGGGGGGAGCTCCTACAATGAGCAGTTCTTC.

This clonotype showed up just a few times. J is TRBJ2-7 and V is TRBV5-1; 14 bases line up with TRBD2. V shed 2 bases and J 7 bases; nucleotides not matched to a gene: 5. The germline gives CDR1 SGHRS, CDR2 YFSETQ. The CDR3 has 15 residues. This CDR3 is CASSFRLAGGNEQYF. CDR3 coding DNA: TGCGCCAGCAGCTTTCGACTAGCGGGGGGGAATGAGCAGTACTTC.

In its sample, this clonotype was seen a few times. The chain recombines TRBV20-1 with TRBJ2-1; TRBD2 matches at 8 bases. This CDR3 is built from 15 residues. With V trimmed by 5 bases and J by 0 bases, 6 bases remained unmatched. The germline CDR1 and CDR2 sequences are DFQATT and SNEGSKA (reference sequence). The DNA of the CDR3 is TGCAGTGCTCGGGGGGGGGTTCCCTCCTACAATGAGCAGTTCTTC. The encoded protein is CSARGGVPSYNEQFF.

This clonotype was detected only a few times. J is TRBJ1-4 and V is TRBV7-9; D call uncertain. The CDR3 covers 16 residues. The V and J ends lost 1 base and 2 bases respectively, with 11 bases between them. Germline V gene data show CDR1 as SEHNR and CDR2 as FQNEAQ (reference sequence). The CDR3 coding sequence is TGTGCCAGCAGCTTAGGCTGGGGTCAGACTAATGAAAAACTGTTTTTT. Its protein is CASSLGWGQTNEKLFF.

The chain employs TRBV9 and TRBJ2-1; D not resolved. With 6 bases removed from V and 1 base from J, the gap between germline ends came to 23 bases. Per the germline V gene, CDR1 is SGDLS and CDR2 is YYNGEE. The CDR3 has 18 residues. As DNA, the CDR3 is TGTGCCAGCACACCCGCGCCGTCTCTGGTGGGGTCCTACAATGAGCAGTTCTTC. Its translation: CASTPAPSLVGSYNEQFF.